What follows are 21 T cell receptor beta chains derived from one specimen sequenced in a study of blood T cell repertoires in COVID-19. Using immunoSEQ multiplex PCR, the repertoire was profiled, and TCRdb retains in-frame clones only, with some absent. In the table there are a few hundred thousand clones, approximately 87% of which are singletons. The specimen sequenced was PBMCs or T cells enriched from blood (not recorded which). These receptors all stem from a woman aged 45-65 years in a cohort exposed to, infected with or recovered from COVID-19 (not recorded which).

The chain combines TRBV4-2 with TRBJ2-1; 8 bases agree with TRBD2. Germline V CDR1 and CDR2: LGHNA, YNFKEQ. With V trimmed by 0 bases and J by 1 base, 2 bases remained unmatched. This CDR3 is 16 amino acids long. The CDR3, as DNA: TGTGCCAGCAGCCAAGAACAGCGGGGGTCCTACAATGAGCAGTTCTTC. Translated, it gives CASSQEQRGSYNEQFF.

This clone was observed a few times. CDR3 sequence reads: CASSSTTSGDQYF. The CDR3 DNA reads as TGTGCCAGCAGCTCCACCACTAGCGGCGATCAGTACTTC. The V call is TRBV7-2, the J call TRBJ2-7; TRBD2 matches at 8 bases. J lost 10 bases, V lost 4 bases, and 9 bases had no gene match. The CDR3 totals 13 residues. Looked up from germline, CDR1 is SGHTA and CDR2 is FQGNSA.

The rearrangement joins TRBV7-2 to TRBJ2-5, with a weak D call TRBD2 (6 bases). Germline V lookup: CDR1 SGHTA, CDR2 FQGNSA. V was shortened by 1 base and J by 2 bases, with 11 bases between the two germline ends. The CDR3 is 15 residues long. DNA for the CDR3: TGTGCCAGCAGCTTAGGACCGGGGGTACAAGAGACCCAGTACTTC. It translates to CASSLGPGVQETQYF.

The genes are TRBV7-2 and TRBJ2-3; 10 nucleotides agree with TRBD1. This CDR3 spans 14 amino acids. Unmatched junction bases numbered 0, after V lost 5 bases and J lost 1 base. Germline V CDR1 and CDR2: SGHTA, FQGNSA. The CDR3 bases are TGTGCCAGCAGCGACAGGGGGCGCACAGATACGCAGTATTTT. The encoded protein is CASSDRGRTDTQYF. The whole variable domain, remainder taken from reference TRBV7-2 and TRBJ2-3, is GAGVSQSPSNKVTEKGKDVELRCDPISGHTALYWYRQSLGQGLEFLIYFQGNSAPDKSGLPSDRFSAERTGGSVSTLTIQRTQQEDSAVYLCASSDRGRTDTQYFGPGTRLTVL.

This chain connects TRBV3-1 (or the pseudogene TRBV3-2) to TRBJ1-4, with 8 bases identical to TRBD1. The CDR3 extends over 14 amino acids. V lost 1 base and J lost 7; bases outside the gene matches: 2. Germline CDR1 reads LGHDT; CDR2 reads YNNKEL (reference sequence). The CDR3 loop reads CASSQGTGIEKLFF. CDR3 in DNA: TGTGCCAGCAGCCAAGGGACAGGGATTGAAAAACTGTTTTTT.

The genes are TRBV7-2 and TRBJ1-4; tentative D call: TRBD1 (6 bases). Germline V gives CDR1 SGHTA, CDR2 FQGNSA. The V gene lost 5 bases and the J gene lost 7 bases, with 20 bases spanning the gap. This CDR3 comprises 16 residues. The CDR3 DNA follows: TGTGCCAGCAGCGCGATCGGGGGGCAGGGCGGTGAAAAACTGTTTTTT. Encoded protein: CASSAIGGQGGEKLFF. The complete variable domain, with remaining parts taken from reference TRBV7-2 and TRBJ1-4, reads GAGVSQSPSNKVTEKGKDVELRCDPISGHTALYWYRQSLGQGLEFLIYFQGNSAPDKSGLPSDRFSAERTGGSVSTLTIQRTQQEDSAVYLCASSAIGGQGGEKLFFGSGTQLSVL.

This chain joins TRBV13 and TRBJ2-1, with 9 bases that match TRBD2. There are 17 residues in the CDR3. Germline values: CDR1 PRHDT, CDR2 FYEKMQ (reference sequence). The trim removed 5 bases at V and 0 bases at J, leaving 8 bases unmatched. CDR3 nucleotide sequence: TGTGCCAGCAGCCATCCCGGGACTAGCCGCTCCTACAATGAGCAGTTCTTC. This encodes CASSHPGTSRSYNEQFF.

The chain combines TRBV7-9 with TRBJ2-4; a possible D gene is TRBD2 (5 bases). Germline V gene sequence: CDR1 SEHNR, CDR2 FQNEAQ (reference sequence). The CDR3 is 16 residues long. V dropped 5 bases and J dropped 1 base, with 15 bases sitting between them. This chain's CDR3 is CASSPPAGPAKNIQYF. The CDR3 nucleotides read TGTGCCAGCAGCCCTCCCGCGGGTCCGGCCAAAAACATTCAGTACTTC.

The chain has TRBV19 and TRBJ2-7; D might be TRBD1 (6 bases). This CDR3 is built from 15 residues. The germline V gene encodes CDR1 LNHDA and CDR2 SQIVND (reference sequence). Deletions cut 1 base from V and 1 base from J, with 11 bases between. For the CDR3, the DNA is TGTGCCAGTAGTATAGGGGGGCAGGGTTCCTACGAGCAGTACTTC. Protein sequence: CASSIGGQGSYEQYF.

The chain recombines TRBV7-3 with TRBJ1-4, with 7 bases matching TRBD1. Trimming cost V 5 bases and J 8 bases; bases outside gene matches: 11. This CDR3 has 15 amino acids. Germline values: CDR1 SGHTA, CDR2 FQGTGA. CDR3 coding DNA: TGTGCCAGCAGCCCGCAACAGGGGAGTTACGAAAAACTGTTTTTT. It codes for CASSPQQGSYEKLFF.

The chain carries TRBV28 and TRBJ2-3; 10 bases match TRBD2. J gave up 14 bases and V 5 bases, and 16 bases lay outside the gene matches. Germline CDR1 MDHEN, CDR2 SYDVKM. The CDR3 extends over 15 amino acids. CDR3 residues: CASSDMSGGAIGTYF. Here the CDR3 DNA reads TGTGCCAGCAGTGATATGAGCGGGGGGGCCATCGGGACGTATTTT. Filled out from reference TRBV28 and TRBJ2-3, the complete variable domain reads DVKVTQSSRYLVKRTGEKVFLECVQDMDHENMFWYRQDPGLGLRLIYFSYDVKMKEKGDIPEGYSVSREKKERFSLILESASTNQTSMYLCASSDMSGGAIGTYFGPGTRLTVL.

The chain is built from TRBV3-1 (or the pseudogene TRBV3-2) and TRBJ1-6, with D possibly being TRBD1 (6 bases). The V gene's germline CDR1 is LGHDT and CDR2 YNNKEL (reference sequence). CDR3 length: 16 amino acids. V was trimmed by 5 bases and J by 7 bases, leaving 18 bases between them. The CDR3 nucleotides read TGTGCCAGCAGCAAAACACAGGGATTGGGCAATTCACCCCTCCACTTT. This encodes CASSKTQGLGNSPLHF.

The rearrangement joins TRBV27 to TRBJ1-3, with 8 bases that match TRBD1. The ends lost 4 bases at V and 0 bases at J; junction bases unmatched: 5. Germline assignment: CDR1 MNHEY and CDR2 SMNVEV (reference sequence). The CDR3 length is 16 residues. The CDR3 sequence: CASSSRQGSSGNTIYF. The CDR3 DNA sequence: TGTGCCAGCAGTTCCCGACAGGGGAGCTCTGGAAACACCATATATTTT.

V is TRBV6-5 and J is TRBJ1-4; TRBD1 matches at 9 bases. The CDR3 loop spans 14 amino acids. V was clipped by 5 bases and J by 10 bases; unmatched bases: 8. The germline V gene has CDR1 MNHEY and CDR2 SVGAGI. As DNA, the CDR3 is TGTGCCAGCAGTATTGGACAGGGGTATGGAAAACTGTTTTTT. It translates to CASSIGQGYGKLFF.

The CDR3 loop is CASSFYRQGHGYTF. The CDR3 region has the DNA TGTGCCAGCAGCTTCTACAGACAGGGACACGGCTACACCTTC. V gene TRBV5-4 combines with J gene TRBJ1-2, with 7 bases matching TRBD1. The germline CDR1 and CDR2 sequences are SGHNT and YYREEE (reference sequence). The CDR3 is made up of 14 amino acids. V was pared by 2 bases and J by 8 bases, with 9 bases of the junction left unmatched. Looking up the rest from reference TRBV5-4 and TRBJ1-2 gives the full variable domain: ETGVTQSPTHLIKTRGQQVTLRCSSQSGHNTVSWYQQALGQGPQFIFQYYREEENGRGNFPPRFSGLQFPNYSSELNVNALELDDSALYLCASSFYRQGHGYTFGSGTRLTVV.

Comments on this clone: The conserved phenylalanine or tryptophan normally closing the CDR3 is absent here, so this likely arose from a read error. The DNA is left out, because the CDR3 cannot be placed on it with certainty; the CDR3 is given as TCRdb lists it. V gene TRBV11-2 combines with J gene TRBJ2-7; the D segment call TRBD1 is taken from the table without a DNA check. The CDR3 is 12 residues long, counting both termini. CDR1 SGHAT and CDR2 FQNNGV come from the germline V gene. This CDR3 is CASSAASGQGDI.

This sequence joins TRBV27 and TRBJ1-1; 8 bases align to TRBD1. This CDR3 has 14 amino acids. V lost 9 bases to trimming and J lost 3 bases; unmatched junction nucleotides: 9. Per germline, CDR1 MNHEY and CDR2 SMNVEV (reference sequence). CDR3 sequence: CASAEGQGYTEAFF. The CDR3 DNA follows: TGTGCCAGTGCCGAAGGACAGGGCTACACTGAAGCTTTCTTT.

The rearrangement uses TRBV7-9 and TRBJ1-4, with 7 bases identical to TRBD1. CDR1 and CDR2 from the germline V gene are SEHNR and FQNEAQ (reference sequence). The CDR3 runs 17 residues. Unmatched junction bases numbered 16, after V lost 5 bases and J lost 7 bases. CDR3 protein: CASSPNRDPQGGEKLFF. DNA for the CDR3: TGTGCCAGCAGCCCCAACCGGGACCCCCAGGGGGGTGAAAAACTGTTTTTT.

This rearrangement joins TRBV10-3 to TRBJ1-2; D is undetermined. Deletions cut 8 bases from V and 0 bases from J, with 10 bases between. CDR3 length equals 13 residues. The germline V gene has CDR1 ENHRY and CDR2 SYGVKD. The CDR3 sequence: CAISGSSNYGYTF. In DNA form, the CDR3 reads TGTGCCATCTCCGGGTCCTCTAACTATGGCTACACCTTC.

V and J are TRBV4-3 and TRBJ2-7; no definite D call. The CDR3 is made up of 15 amino acids. Trimming pared 3 bases from V and 0 bases from J, leaving 12 bases between. Looked up from germline, CDR1 is LGHNA and CDR2 is YSLEER. The CDR3 protein is CASSHQPPGSYEQYF. CDR3 bases: TGCGCCAGCAGCCACCAGCCCCCGGGCTCCTACGAGCAGTACTTC.

This chain links TRBV7-2 with TRBJ1-1; TRBD1 matches 7 bases. This CDR3 has 14 residues. J was trimmed by 4 bases and V by 5 bases; bases with no gene match: 7. Germline loops: CDR1 SGHTA, CDR2 FQGNSA. The CDR3 here is CASSLQGEVTEAFF. The CDR3 nucleotides read TGTGCCAGCAGCCTTCAGGGGGAGGTCACTGAAGCTTTCTTT. The full variable domain, with the rest looked up from reference TRBV7-2 and TRBJ1-1, is GAGVSQSPSNKVTEKGKDVELRCDPISGHTALYWYRQSLGQGLEFLIYFQGNSAPDKSGLPSDRFSAERTGGSVSTLTIQRTQQEDSAVYLCASSLQGEVTEAFFGQGTRLTVV.